The 25 T cell receptor beta chains given below trace back to one sample, sequenced in a study of blood T cell repertoires in COVID-19. The table came from immunoSEQ multiplex PCR; TCRdb's copy has only in-frame clones and leaves some out. The sample yields over 45,000 clones, 75% to 90% seen once. Input material: peripheral blood. The receptors were sampled from a woman aged 55-70 years with acute or convalescent COVID-19.

As to this clone: Other DNA sequences in this sample translate to the same CDR3. The V gene is TRBV24-1, the J gene TRBJ2-3; TRBD2 agrees at 10 bases. The CDR3 totals 15 residues. With 5 bases clipped from V and 4 bases from J, the junction kept 5 bases outside the gene matches. The germline gives CDR1 KGHDR, CDR2 SFDVKD. The CDR3 sequence is CATSGTSGGADTQYF. The CDR3 bases are TGTGCCACCAGTGGGACTAGCGGAGGGGCAGATACGCAGTATTTT.

The sample holds a few counts of this clone. V is TRBV5-4 and J is TRBJ2-7, with D maybe TRBD2 (5 bases). Germline V gene data show CDR1 as SGHNT and CDR2 as YYREEE (reference sequence). With 4 bases removed from V and 3 bases from J, the gap between germline ends came to 20 bases. The CDR3 is made up of 16 amino acids. The CDR3 sequence: CASSLAGGLDNYEQYF. CDR3 DNA sequence: TGTGCCAGCAGCCTGGCAGGCGGGTTAGACAACTACGAGCAGTACTTC.

V gene TRBV5-1 combines with J gene TRBJ2-7; the D gene is possibly TRBD2 (6 bases). The CDR3 totals 14 residues. CDR1 is SGHRS and CDR2 is YFSETQ in the germline V gene. Trimming removed 2 bases at V and 6 bases at J, with 15 bases between. The CDR3 DNA reads as TGCGCCAGCAGCTTAGGGCAGGGAGGAGGCGAGCAGTACTTC. Amino acid sequence: CASSLGQGGGEQYF.

This clone has more than one count but fewer than ten. The chain recombines TRBV21-1 with TRBJ1-2; the D call in the table, TRBD1, was not verified against the DNA. TRBV21-1 is described as a pseudogene. This CDR3 has 16 amino acids. The CDR3 sequence: CASSKTPYQGKYGYTF. The CDR3 region has the DNA TGTGCCAGCAGCAAAACCCCTTATCAGGGAAAGTATGGCTACACCTTC.

This chain joins TRBV25-1 and TRBJ2-5, with D possibly matching TRBD1 (6 bases). This CDR3 is 15 amino acids long. Looked up from germline, CDR1 is MGHDK and CDR2 is SYGVNS. Deletions cut 5 bases from V and 1 base from J, with 14 bases between. For the CDR3, the DNA is TGTGCCAGCAGTCTCCAAGGGGGTTCCCAAGAGACCCAGTACTTC. Protein product: CASSLQGGSQETQYF. Full variable domain (missing parts from reference TRBV25-1 and TRBJ2-5): EADIYQTPRYLVIGTGKKITLECSQTMGHDKMYWYQQDPGMELHLIHYSYGVNSTEKGDLSSESTVSRIRTEHFPLTLESARPSHTSQYLCASSLQGGSQETQYFGPGTRLLVL.

As DNA, the CDR3 is TGTGCCAGTAGTTCGGTCGGGACAGGCGGCCAGCCCCAGCATTTT. It specifies CASSSVGTGGQPQHF. This sequence joins TRBV19 and TRBJ1-5; 8 bases agree with TRBD1. The CDR3 is made up of 15 amino acids. CDR1 and CDR2 (germline): LNHDA, SQIVND (reference sequence). J gave up 7 bases and V 5 bases, and 10 bases lay outside the gene matches.

This chain connects TRBV5-6 to TRBJ1-4, with 8 bases identical to TRBD1. The CDR3 is 13 amino acids. Germline V gene sequence: CDR1 SGHDT, CDR2 YYEEEE. V dropped 4 bases and J dropped 16; count of bases not matched to a gene: 12. Written as DNA, the CDR3 is TGTGCCAGCAGCCAAACTGGACAGGGTAAGGGGTTTTTT. This codes for CASSQTGQGKGFF.

This chain links TRBV19 with TRBJ1-5; D is perhaps TRBD1 (6 bases). CDR1 is LNHDA, CDR2 SQIVND, per germline (reference sequence). The ends were cut back, 3 bases at V and 6 bases at J, with 30 bases in the middle. This CDR3 has 20 amino acids. The CDR3 reads CASSIRNPGAGDSGGQPQHF. CDR3 nucleotide sequence: TGTGCCAGTAGTATCCGCAATCCAGGGGCAGGGGATTCAGGCGGTCAGCCCCAGCATTTT.

Turning to this clone: An end of the junction differs from the germline gene, which may be a read error. The genes are TRBV28 and TRBJ1-4; the match to TRBD1 covers 10 bases. The CDR3 is made up of 16 amino acids. Germline V lookup: CDR1 MDHEN, CDR2 SYDVKM. CDR3 in amino acids: CASRLLVGQGSEKLFF. The CDR3 coding sequence is TGTGCCAGCAGGTTATTGGTGGGACAGGGGAGTGAAAAACTGTTTTTT.

CDR3 loop: CASSDLLAGEGETQYF. The DNA of the CDR3 is TGTGCCAGCAGTGACCTTTTAGCGGGAGAGGGGGAGACCCAGTACTTC. The rearrangement links TRBV6-1 to TRBJ2-5, with 9 bases that match TRBD2. Germline V CDR1 and CDR2: MNHNS, SASEGT. J lost 5 bases, V lost 3 bases, and 10 bases had no gene match. CDR3 length equals 16 residues.

The chain has TRBV6-5 and TRBJ1-5; D might be TRBD1 (6 bases). The CDR3 is made up of 15 amino acids. V dropped 0 bases and J dropped 4 bases, with 10 bases sitting between them. CDR1 is MNHEY and CDR2 is SVGAGI in the germline V gene. CDR3 sequence (DNA): TGTGCCAGCAGTTACTCGGGGCAGGGGAATCAGCCCCAGCATTTT. It codes for CASSYSGQGNQPQHF.

This chain connects TRBV18 to TRBJ2-1; 9 bases align to TRBD1. The junction had 8 bases not matched to a gene; V was cut back by 3 bases and J by 5 bases. This CDR3 comprises 16 residues. Germline V lookup: CDR1 KGHSH, CDR2 LQKENI. CDR3: CASSPPIGQGNNEQFF. The CDR3 DNA reads as TGTGCCAGCTCACCCCCGATCGGACAGGGGAACAATGAGCAGTTCTTC.

The chain couples TRBV7-9 to TRBJ1-2; a possible D gene is TRBD1 (6 bases). V was cut by 4 bases and J by 4 bases, with 13 bases left in between. Germline V gene data show CDR1 as SEHNR and CDR2 as FQNEAQ (reference sequence). The length of the CDR3 is 14 residues. The chain's CDR3 is CASSSDSYSYGYTF. As DNA, the CDR3 is TGTGCCAGCAGCTCGGACAGCTACTCCTATGGCTACACCTTC. The full variable domain, rest sourced from reference TRBV7-9 and TRBJ1-2, is DTGVSQNPRHKITKRGQNVTFRCDPISEHNRLYWYRQTLGQGPEFLTYFQNEAQLEKSRLLSDRFSAERPKGSFSTLEIQRTEQGDSAMYLCASSSDSYSYGYTFGSGTRLTVV.

The chain is built from TRBV7-2 and TRBJ2-1, with D tentatively TRBD2 (6 bases). Germline CDR1 and CDR2: SGHTA and FQGNSA. CDR3 length: 15 residues. The V end lost 4 bases, the J end lost 0 bases, and 10 bases lay between the germline ends. The CDR3 DNA is TGTGCCAGCAGCTCATCGACTAGCTCCTACAATGAGCAGTTCTTC. Amino acid sequence: CASSSSTSSYNEQFF.

J is TRBJ1-6 and V is TRBV30, with D hard to call. This CDR3 has 18 amino acids. Germline assignment: CDR1 GTSNPN and CDR2 SVGIG (reference sequence). V was pared by 2 bases and J by 0 bases, with 17 bases between. CDR3 bases: TGTGCCTGGAGTAGGGAGGCAGCGCGAAGCTCCTATAATTCACCCCTCCACTTT. Amino acids: CAWSREAARSSYNSPLHF. The full variable domain, completed using reference TRBV30 and TRBJ1-6, is SQTIHQWPATLVQPVGSPLSLECTVEGTSNPNLYWYRQAAGRGLQLLFYSVGIGQISSEVPQNLSASRPQDRQFILSSKKLLLSDSGFYLCAWSREAARSSYNSPLHFGNGTRLTVT.

The J gene is TRBJ1-5, the V gene TRBV27, with a weak D call TRBD1 (6 bases). Trimming removed 1 base from V and 0 bases from J, with 16 bases in between. The CDR3 totals 18 residues. Germline V gives CDR1 MNHEY, CDR2 SMNVEV (reference sequence). The DNA of the CDR3 is TGTGCCAGCAGTTTATTTTGGGGGGGCGGATATAGCAATCAGCCCCAGCATTTT. Amino acid sequence: CASSLFWGGGYSNQPQHF.

V usage is TRBV7-3 and J usage is TRBJ2-5; D unclear. V was pared by 5 bases and J by 4 bases, with 14 bases between. The V gene's germline CDR1 is SGHTA and CDR2 FQGTGA. The CDR3 loop spans 14 amino acids. The CDR3 sequence is CASSRTSAAETQYF. In nucleotides, the CDR3 is TGTGCCAGCAGCCGTACGAGCGCCGCAGAGACCCAGTACTTC.

The V call is TRBV25-1, the J call TRBJ1-1; D gene uncertain. The CDR3 runs to 12 residues. Germline V CDR1 and CDR2: MGHDK, SYGVNS. The CDR3 loop is CCEGAGNTEAFF. CDR3 DNA: TGTTGTGAGGGAGCTGGGAACACTGAAGCTTTCTTT.

The chain is built from TRBV19 and TRBJ2-7; D may be TRBD2 (6 bases). Trimming stripped 5 bases from V and 6 bases from J, with 14 bases between. The CDR3 is 13 residues long. Germline loops: CDR1 LNHDA, CDR2 SQIVND (reference sequence). The CDR3 loop reads CASSYGTFGEQYF. The CDR3 coding sequence is TGTGCCAGTAGTTACGGGACTTTTGGCGAGCAGTACTTC.

The chain joins TRBV4-2 to TRBJ2-7; TRBD1 matches 11 bases. Germline CDR1 LGHNA, CDR2 YNFKEQ. The CDR3 contains 14 residues. Trimming removed 3 bases from V and 2 bases from J; junction bases left unmatched: 0. CDR3 sequence (DNA): TGTGCCAGCAGCCAGGGACAGGGGGCCTACGAGCAGTACTTC. Translated, it gives CASSQGQGAYEQYF.

The chain recombines TRBV28 with TRBJ2-7; 7 bases are a match to TRBD1. The CDR3 length is 11 residues. The trim removed 6 bases at V and 13 bases at J, leaving 9 bases unmatched. Germline V gene sequence: CDR1 MDHEN, CDR2 SYDVKM. CDR3 loop: CASSRQGVRYF. For the CDR3, the DNA is TGTGCCAGCAGCCGGCAGGGGGTGAGATACTTC.

The rearrangement uses TRBV18 and TRBJ1-1; the D is unclear. Per germline, CDR1 KGHSH and CDR2 LQKENI. This CDR3 spans 13 amino acids. V lost 3 bases to trimming and J lost 6 bases, with 11 bases between them. CDR3 amino acids: CASSPINSAEAFF. CDR3 DNA: TGTGCCAGCTCACCTATCAATAGCGCTGAAGCTTTCTTT.

V usage is TRBV5-1 and J usage is TRBJ2-1; 12 positions agree with TRBD2. V dropped 6 bases and J dropped 9; count of bases not matched to a gene: 4. There are 13 residues in the CDR3. CDR1 is SGHRS and CDR2 is YFSETQ in the germline V gene. CDR3 protein: CASTLAGGVEQFF. DNA for the CDR3: TGCGCCAGCACACTAGCGGGAGGTGTTGAGCAGTTCTTC.

The rearrangement links TRBV19 to TRBJ1-1; 9 bases align to TRBD1. CDR1 and CDR2 from the germline V gene are LNHDA and SQIVND (reference sequence). Trimming at V came to 6 bases and at J to 2 bases, leaving 4 bases not matched to a gene. This CDR3 region has 14 residues. The chain's CDR3 is CASRRTGDNTEAFF. CDR3 sequence (DNA): TGTGCCAGTAGAAGGACAGGGGACAACACTGAAGCTTTCTTT. The entire variable domain, with the rest obtained from reference TRBV19 and TRBJ1-1, is as follows: DGGITQSPKYLFRKEGQNVTLSCEQNLNHDAMYWYRQDPGQGLRLIYYSQIVNDFQKGDIAEGYSVSREKKESFPLTVTSAQKNPTAFYLCASRRTGDNTEAFFGQGTRLTVV.

This chain joins TRBV15 and TRBJ1-1; the D gene is possibly TRBD1 (5 bases). From germline, CDR1 is LNHNV and CDR2 YYDKDF (reference sequence). The ends were cut back, 3 bases at V and 12 bases at J, with 20 bases in the middle. CDR3 length equals 14 residues. CDR3 sequence reads: CATSSLGGMVVSFF. The DNA for the CDR3 is TGTGCCACCAGCAGTTTGGGGGGAATGGTGGTTTCTTTCTTT. Based on the CDR3 plus reference TRBV15 and TRBJ1-1, the full variable domain is DAMVIQNPRYQVTQFGKPVTLSCSQTLNHNVMYWYQQKSSQAPKLLFHYYDKDFNNEADTPDNFQSRRPNTSFCFLDIRSPGLGDTAMYLCATSSLGGMVVSFFGQGTRLTVV.